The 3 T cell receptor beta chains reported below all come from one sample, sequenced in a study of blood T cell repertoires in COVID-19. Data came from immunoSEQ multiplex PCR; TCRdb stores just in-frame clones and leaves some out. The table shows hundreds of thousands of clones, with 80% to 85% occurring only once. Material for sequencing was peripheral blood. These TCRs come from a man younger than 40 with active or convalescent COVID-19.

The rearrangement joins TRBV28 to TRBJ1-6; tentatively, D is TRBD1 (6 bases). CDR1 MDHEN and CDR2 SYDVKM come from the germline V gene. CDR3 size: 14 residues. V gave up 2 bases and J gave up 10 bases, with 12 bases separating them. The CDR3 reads CASSLGGRGSPLHF. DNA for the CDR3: TGTGCCAGCAGTTTAGGGGGCCGTGGGTCACCCCTCCACTTT.

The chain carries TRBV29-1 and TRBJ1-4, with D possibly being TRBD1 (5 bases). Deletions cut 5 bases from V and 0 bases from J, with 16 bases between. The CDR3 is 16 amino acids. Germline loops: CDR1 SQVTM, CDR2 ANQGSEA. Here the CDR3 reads CSVSGRVGATNEKLFF. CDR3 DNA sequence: TGCAGCGTTTCAGGGAGGGTGGGCGCAACTAATGAAAAACTGTTTTTT.

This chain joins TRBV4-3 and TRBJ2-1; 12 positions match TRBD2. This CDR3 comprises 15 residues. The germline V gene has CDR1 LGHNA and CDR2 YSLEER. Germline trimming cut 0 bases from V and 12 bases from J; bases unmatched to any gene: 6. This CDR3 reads CASSQDRLAGVAQFF. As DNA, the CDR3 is TGCGCCAGCAGCCAAGATAGACTAGCGGGAGTTGCGCAGTTCTTC.